This TCR beta chain was identified during a study of blood T cells in healthy people across ages. Study at large: Template-switching capture recovered about one barcoded beta molecule per two T cells.

V dropped 5 bases and J dropped 10; count of bases not matched to a gene: 9. Germline-derived CDR1 and CDR2 are KGHSH and LQKENI. The CDR3 covers 15 residues. Total RNA, at least 5.5 micrograms per sample, was extracted from PBMCs. A second about 7 to 11 cycle PCR used barcoded and J-beta primers. TCRdb ran MiXCR on the 5' RACE reads and lists one entry per CDR3 protein. The sample lists around 970,000 distinct CDR3 sequences; just over 50% were seen once. Study observations and caveats: TCR beta diversity was tightly associated with the proportion of naive T cells.

About this clonotype itself: The antigen remains unidentified.

The source material was blood. This TCR was recovered from an older woman in good health. V is TRBV18 and J is TRBJ1-6; 9 bases agree with TRBD1. In nucleotides, the CDR3 is TGTGCCAGCTCAGACCACGGACAGGGGACCTCACCCCTCCACTTT. It yields the protein CASSDHGQGTSPLHF.